This T cell receptor beta chain was identified in a study of early T cells in non-severe SARS-CoV-2 infection. In the study overall: The authors sequenced bulk RNA from unsorted whole blood, leaving chains unpaired.

The sample holds a few counts of this clonotype. The TCR library protocol attached unique molecular identifiers to the individual cDNA molecules. A single record per CDR3 protein comes from TCRdb applying MiXCR to the 5' RACE reads. In the table there are tens of thousands of distinct CDR3 sequences, roughly 14% of which are singletons. Deletions cut 0 bases from V and 1 base from J, with 12 bases between. In germline, CDR1 is MNHEY, CDR2 SVGEGT. The CDR3 runs 16 residues. This TCR came from an adult who was a healthcare worker with PCR-confirmed SARS-CoV-2 infection or an uninfected control (not recorded which). Specimen: whole blood. J is TRBJ1-1 and V is TRBV6-2 or TRBV6-3; D unclear. The CDR3 DNA reads as TGTGCCAGCAGTTACTCGAGCCGTGCGGGGAACACTGAAGCTTTCTTT. Amino acids: CASSYSSRAGNTEAFF.